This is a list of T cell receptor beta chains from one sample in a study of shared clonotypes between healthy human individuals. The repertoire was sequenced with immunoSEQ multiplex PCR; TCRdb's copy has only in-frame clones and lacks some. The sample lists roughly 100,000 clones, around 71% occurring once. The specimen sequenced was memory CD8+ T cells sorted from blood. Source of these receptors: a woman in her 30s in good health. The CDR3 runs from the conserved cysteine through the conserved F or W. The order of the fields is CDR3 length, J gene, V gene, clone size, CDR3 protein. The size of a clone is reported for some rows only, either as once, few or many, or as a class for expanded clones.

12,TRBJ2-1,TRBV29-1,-,CSVALGNNEQFF
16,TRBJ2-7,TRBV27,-,CASSPGPGRFFDEQYF
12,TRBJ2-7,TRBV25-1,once,CASSERGAEQYF
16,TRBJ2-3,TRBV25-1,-,CASSEDRGHYTDTQYF
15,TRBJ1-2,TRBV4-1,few,CASSQLRGRDYGYTF
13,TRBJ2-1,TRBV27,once,CASSSRYASEQFF
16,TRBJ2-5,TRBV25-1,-,CASSGGRSGTQETQYF
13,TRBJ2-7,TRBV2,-,CASTGGRPLEQYF
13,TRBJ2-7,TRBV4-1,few,CASSQDISYEQYF
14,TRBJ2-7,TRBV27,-,CASKGTSSSYEQYF
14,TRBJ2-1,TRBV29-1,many,CSGKLAGEANEQFF
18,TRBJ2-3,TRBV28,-,CASRSSGTSGSYTDTQYF
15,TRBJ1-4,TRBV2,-,CASSDRLGMNEKLFF
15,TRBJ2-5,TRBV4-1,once,CASSQGTGGGETQYF
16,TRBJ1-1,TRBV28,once,CASKYSTGARNTEAFF
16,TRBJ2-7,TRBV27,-,CASSSRWTSGRYEQYF
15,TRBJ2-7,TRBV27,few,CASSRALAGVYEQYF
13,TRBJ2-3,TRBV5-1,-,CASSFFPVDTQYF
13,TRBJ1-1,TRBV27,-,CASSLGLTTEAFF
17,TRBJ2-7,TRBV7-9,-,CASSPQGARAGGREQYF
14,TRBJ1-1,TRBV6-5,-,CASSESEGADEAFF
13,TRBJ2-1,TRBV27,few,CASSSGTSNEQFF
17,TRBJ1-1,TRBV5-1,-,CATLGAGARLMNTEAFF
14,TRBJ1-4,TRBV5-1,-,CASSLRSGDEKLFF
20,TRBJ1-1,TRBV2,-,CASSYRTSTKIRIMNTEAFF
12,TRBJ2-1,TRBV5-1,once,CASRYDSNEQFF
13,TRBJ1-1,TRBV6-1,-,CASRAFMNTEAFF
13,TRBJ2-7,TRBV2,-,CASMSGVPYEQYF
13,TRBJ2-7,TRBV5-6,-,CASSFGTVDEQYF
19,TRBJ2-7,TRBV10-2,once,CASRRRRGSGKIGAYEQYF
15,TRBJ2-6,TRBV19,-,CASSISRSGANVLTF
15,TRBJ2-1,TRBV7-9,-,CAGIPGQASYNEQFF
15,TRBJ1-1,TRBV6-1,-,CASTQWPEKNTEAFF
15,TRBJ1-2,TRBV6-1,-,CASSEVSGGQGTYTF
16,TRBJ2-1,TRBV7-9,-,CASSPPGGSSYNEQFF
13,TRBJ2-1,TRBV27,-,CASSLSYYNEQFF
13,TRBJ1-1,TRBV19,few,CASSNNRRTEAFF
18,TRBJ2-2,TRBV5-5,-,CASSLSLAGGPYTGELFF
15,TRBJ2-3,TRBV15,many,CATSRARQGVDTQYF
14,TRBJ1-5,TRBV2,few,CASSVIYSDQPQHF
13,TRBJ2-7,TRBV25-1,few,CASSESSTYEQYF
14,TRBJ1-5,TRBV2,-,CASIGQGYDQPQHF
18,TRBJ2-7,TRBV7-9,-,CASSVIDRQGPPVDEQYF
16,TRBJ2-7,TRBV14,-,CASSQDRRRSHYEQYF
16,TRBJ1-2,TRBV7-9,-,CASSSWGPRIHYGYTF
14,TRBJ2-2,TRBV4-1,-,CASSQGSATGELFF
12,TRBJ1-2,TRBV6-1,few,CATPGPDGGYTF
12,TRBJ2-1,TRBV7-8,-,CASSQNWNEQFF
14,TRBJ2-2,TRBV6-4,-,CASGTGEDTVELFF
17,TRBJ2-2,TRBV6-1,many,CASSEGSLAGVTGELFF
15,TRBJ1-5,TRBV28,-,CASRTNRQANQPQHF
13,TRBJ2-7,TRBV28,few,CASSPDGLYEQYF
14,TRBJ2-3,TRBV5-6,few,CASSGTESTDTQYF
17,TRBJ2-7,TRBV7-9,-,CASSLASGLAGGTEQYF
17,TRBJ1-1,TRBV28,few,CASSLGTGGESDTEAFF
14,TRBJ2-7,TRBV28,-,CASSYGGSGHEQYF
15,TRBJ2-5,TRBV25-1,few,CASGNLQELQETQYF
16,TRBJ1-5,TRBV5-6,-,CASSLVGGRGNQPQHF
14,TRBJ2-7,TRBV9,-,CASSGFGDSYEQYF